Listed below are T cell receptor beta chains from one sample, sequenced in a study. One entry per CDR3 protein, called by TCRdb with MiXCR from the RT-PCR reads. Of hundreds of thousands of distinct CDR3 sequences detected, 12% to 15% appear once; the ten largest clones hold 3.6%. What was sequenced was memory CD4+ T cells from blood. These receptors originate from a female donor in good health, serving as a healthy control. Both conserved end residues are part of each CDR3. A D gene is named only where the DNA matches it firmly. Clone size appears in some rows only: once, few, many, or a class for an expanded clone.

TRBV7-2,NA,many,TRBJ2-1,TGTGCCAGCAGCTTTGCCGTTAGCTCCTACAATGAGCAGTTCTTC,CASSFAVSSYNEQFF
TRBV6-2/TRBV6-3,NA,NA,TRBJ1-1,NA,CASSSSSWGSTEAFF
TRBV20-1,NA,few,TRBJ1-5,TGCAGTGCTAGTTTTGGGACGGTTAATCAGCCCCAGCATTTT,CSASFGTVNQPQHF
TRBV10-3,TRBD1,NA,TRBJ1-5,TGTGCCATCCAGGGGGACGGCAATCAGCCCCAGCATTTT,CAIQGDGNQPQHF
TRBV5-1,NA,NA,TRBJ2-1,TGCGCCAGCAGCCCCGGGGGGCAGTCCTACAATGAGCAGTTCTTC,CASSPGGQSYNEQFF
TRBV5-5,TRBD1,many,TRBJ2-7,TGTGCCAGCAGCGCGGGACAGGGTGGGTACGAGCAGTACTTC,CASSAGQGGYEQYF
TRBV20-1,NA,NA,TRBJ2-2,TGCAGTGCTAGAGTGCCAGGGGACCTCACCGGGGAGCTGTTTTTT,CSARVPGDLTGELFF
TRBV20-1,NA,many,TRBJ2-5,TGCAGTGCTAGAGACTCCGTTAGCGGCCAAGAGACCCAGTACTTC,CSARDSVSGQETQYF
TRBV15,NA,few,TRBJ1-1,TGTGCCACCAGCAGTCGACTGAAGCCCACTGAAGCTTTCTTT,CATSSRLKPTEAFF
TRBV6-5,TRBD2,NA,TRBJ2-1,TGTGCCAGCAGTTACTCAACCGGGGGACTAGCTTTGAATGAGCAGTTCTTC,CASSYSTGGLALNEQFF
TRBV20-1,NA,few,TRBJ1-2,TGCAGTGCTAGCAAGGGGCTCTATGGCTACACCTTC,CSASKGLYGYTF
TRBV7-2,TRBD1,few,TRBJ2-7,TGTGCCAGCAGCACTTTTCCAGGGGGAAGCTCCTACGAGCAGTACTTC,CASSTFPGGSSYEQYF
TRBV12-3/TRBV12-4,NA,many,TRBJ1-2,TGTGCCAGCAGTTTAGTTCAGCAGCTCTATGGCTACACCTTC,CASSLVQQLYGYTF
TRBV7-2,TRBD2,NA,TRBJ2-3,TGTGCCAGCAGCTTATCTGGGACTACTAGCACAGATACGCAGTATTTT,CASSLSGTTSTDTQYF
TRBV7-9,NA,NA,TRBJ1-1,TGTGCCAGCAGGCAAGGGGAGACAAAAGCTTTCTTT,CASRQGETKAFF
TRBV5-1,NA,NA,TRBJ1-4,TGCGCCAGCAGCTTGATGAGGGGGGAGGAAAAACTGTTTTTT,CASSLMRGEEKLFF
TRBV20-1,NA,NA,TRBJ2-4,TGCAGTGCTAGTGGCCAAAGTGGTAACATTCAGTACTTC,CSASGQSGNIQYF
TRBV28,TRBD1,few,TRBJ2-7,TGTGCCACCCAGGGACAGAGGACTGGTGAGCAGTACTTC,CATQGQRTGEQYF
TRBV6-2/TRBV6-3,TRBD2,few,TRBJ2-1,TGTGCCAGCAGTCCCCTGGGGGCTAGCGGGAGTTTTAATGAGCAGTTCTTC,CASSPLGASGSFNEQFF
TRBV20-1,TRBD2,NA,TRBJ2-1,TGCAGTGCTGACGACGGGACTAGCGGCTACAATGAGCAGTTCTTC,CSADDGTSGYNEQFF
TRBV5-1,TRBD2,many,TRBJ2-7,TGCGCCAGCAGCGAGGGACTAGCGGGAGGGTTCGAGCAGTACTTC,CASSEGLAGGFEQYF
TRBV11-2,TRBD1,few,TRBJ2-1,TGTGCCAGCACCTTGGACAGGGAGGATGAGCAGTTCTTC,CASTLDREDEQFF